The clone carrying this T cell receptor beta chain is a singleton in its sample. The CDR3 regions of TCR beta were amplified from RNA transcripts. The HTBI primer set served for first-round RT-PCR of the TCR CDR3. TCRdb passed the multiplex PCR reads through MiXCR, listing each CDR3 protein once. The table has hundreds of thousands of distinct CDR3 sequences, around 13% seen once; the top ten hold roughly 10%. The data derive from a study of T cells in Graves' hyperthyroidism and ophthalmopathy. The germline V gene has CDR1 SNHLY and CDR2 FYNNEI. V lost 2 bases and J lost 2, with 12 bases in between. This CDR3 comprises 15 residues. Reasons for excluding patients were uncontrolled infection, other autoimmune disease, pregnancy or lactation.

The receptor was isolated from a woman aged 18-29 years with Graves' hyperthyroidism. The sample was blood. This chain joins TRBV2 and TRBJ1-1, with D tentatively TRBD1 (5 bases). CDR3 amino acids: CASSESRGSNTEAFF. CDR3 nucleotides: TGTGCCAGCAGTGAATCCCGGGGGTCCAACACTGAAGCTTTCTTT.